The 29 T cell receptor beta chains in this list originate from one sample, sequenced in a study of blood T cells in healthy people across ages. Using a J-beta primer mix together with a sample-barcoded 5' primer, a second PCR was run for about 6 to 11 cycles. Via MiXCR, TCRdb re-called the 5' RACE reads, giving one row per CDR3 protein. Of about 1,400,000 distinct CDR3 sequences in the sample, 59% were seen once. The sequenced material came from blood. These receptors came from a young man in good health.

The chain combines TRBV20-1 with TRBJ2-7; D is unclear. The CDR3 totals 12 residues. Trimming removed 4 bases at V and 0 bases at J, with 7 bases between. CDR1 DFQATT and CDR2 SNEGSKA come from the germline V gene (reference sequence). CDR3 sequence reads: CSAKAVSYEQYF. Written as DNA, the CDR3 is TGCAGTGCTAAGGCGGTCTCCTACGAGCAGTACTTC.

This clonotype came up once. A read error may produce the germline difference seen at one junction end. V and J are TRBV27 and TRBJ2-3; 7 nucleotides line up with TRBD2. The CDR3 contains 15 residues. The germline CDR1 and CDR2 sequences are MNHEY and SMNVEV (reference sequence). The CDR3 protein is CAGSRRGGGSDTQYF. The DNA of the CDR3 is TGTGCCGGCAGTAGGCGTGGCGGGGGATCAGATACGCAGTATTTT.

This clonotype is a singleton in its sample. The CDR3 loop reads CASSEGPRLTYNEQFF. The CDR3 bases are TGCGCCAGCAGTGAGGGGCCGAGACTAACTTACAATGAGCAGTTCTTC. This chain uses TRBV10-1 with TRBJ2-1, with D maybe TRBD2 (5 bases). V gave up 2 bases and J gave up 4 bases, with 15 bases separating them. The germline V gene encodes CDR1 WNHNN and CDR2 SYGVQD (reference sequence). This CDR3 is 16 amino acids long.

The rearrangement links TRBV4-3 to TRBJ1-1; 11 bases align to TRBD1. V shed 4 bases, J shed 6 bases, and the junction held 10 bases outside the gene matches. The germline gives CDR1 LGHNA, CDR2 YSLEER. The CDR3 is 16 amino acids. CDR3 residues: CASSPHPGTGGPEAFF. DNA of the CDR3: TGCGCCAGCAGCCCGCACCCCGGGACAGGGGGTCCTGAAGCTTTCTTT.

This chain connects TRBV4-1 to TRBJ2-1; D not resolved. Trimming pared 3 bases from V and 4 bases from J, leaving 10 bases between. The CDR3 is 14 amino acids. Germline V lookup: CDR1 MGHRA, CDR2 YSYEKL. CDR3 loop: CASSQGPTYNEQFF. In nucleotides, the CDR3 is TGCGCCAGCAGCCAGGGCCCCACGTACAATGAGCAGTTCTTC.

The CDR3 sequence: CASSFTGYEQFF. CDR3 sequence (DNA): TGTGCCAGCAGCTTTACAGGGTACGAGCAGTTCTTC. This chain connects TRBV7-9 to TRBJ2-1; D perhaps matches TRBD1 (6 bases). CDR1 and CDR2 (germline): SEHNR, FQNEAQ (reference sequence). Between the trimmed V and J ends, which lost 3 bases and 10 bases, there was a span of 10 bases. This CDR3 spans 12 amino acids.

This clonotype was counted only a few times. The chain combines TRBV20-1 with TRBJ2-5; perhaps TRBD2 as D (6 bases). From germline, CDR1 is DFQATT and CDR2 SNEGSKA (reference sequence). V lost 2 bases, J lost 7 bases, and 14 bases lay in between. This CDR3 contains 13 residues. The CDR3 nucleotides are TGCAGTGCTAGATCCGGGACTCTGGGGACCCAGTACTTC. It codes for CSARSGTLGTQYF.

This clonotype occurred many times. CDR3 sequence (DNA): TGCAGCGTGACGGGCCAGTTGGGTCCTGGGGCCAACGTCCTGACTTTC. Encoded protein: CSVTGQLGPGANVLTF. The genes are TRBV29-1 and TRBJ2-6, with D uncertain. Trimming stripped 6 bases from V and 2 bases from J, with 17 bases between. CDR3 length equals 16 residues. CDR1 is SQVTM, CDR2 ANQGSEA, per germline.

The rearrangement links TRBV4-3 to TRBJ1-6; D gene ambiguous. The V and J ends lost 4 bases and 5 bases respectively, with 9 bases between them. The CDR3 runs 14 residues. CDR1 is LGHNA and CDR2 is YSLEER in the germline V gene. The CDR3 loop is CASSPSRNNSPLHF. As DNA, the CDR3 is TGCGCCAGCAGCCCCAGTAGGAATAATTCACCCCTCCACTTT.

A single count supports this clonotype. V gene TRBV6-2 or TRBV6-3 combines with J gene TRBJ2-3; D is ambiguous. Germline loops: CDR1 MNHEY, CDR2 SVGEGT. The CDR3 sequence is 13 residues long. Trimming stripped 2 bases from V and 7 bases from J, with 10 bases between. The CDR3 nucleotides read TGTGCCAGCAGTTACCACCAGATGCATACGCAGTATTTT. Protein product: CASSYHQMHTQYF.

The V and J genes are TRBV6-1 and TRBJ2-7; D gene ambiguous. CDR1 and CDR2 from the germline V gene are MNHNS and SASEGT. The CDR3 spans 11 residues. V lost 11 bases and J 0 bases, leaving 8 bases between the germline ends. The CDR3 DNA follows: TGTGCCGCTAGTGACTCCTACGAGCAGTACTTC. Its protein is CAASDSYEQYF.

In its sample, this clonotype was seen a few times. This chain uses TRBV4-3 with TRBJ1-2; D gene uncertain. The germline CDR1 and CDR2 sequences are LGHNA and YSLEER. Trimming removed 2 bases from V and 6 bases from J, with 13 bases in between. The CDR3 runs to 14 residues. CDR3 bases: TGCGCCAGCAGCCAACGTTCGGCTGGTCATGGCTACACCTTC. Amino acids: CASSQRSAGHGYTF.

The table lists this clonotype with a count of one. The chain has TRBV29-1 and TRBJ1-1; 9 bases are shared with TRBD1. Germline trimming cut 4 bases from V and 7 bases from J; bases unmatched to any gene: 10. Per germline, CDR1 SQVTM and CDR2 ANQGSEA. The CDR3 runs to 14 residues. Here the CDR3 reads CSVARTGDGFEAFF. The CDR3, as DNA: TGCAGCGTTGCTAGGACAGGGGATGGATTTGAAGCTTTCTTT.

This rearrangement joins TRBV12-3 or TRBV12-4 to TRBJ2-1, with 9 bases that match TRBD2. The CDR3 contains 17 residues. The V and J ends lost 7 bases and 0 bases, in that order; junction bases with no gene match: 10. The CDR3 loop is CASIRHYSGSSYNEQFF. CDR3 coding DNA: TGTGCCAGCATTAGACACTATAGCGGGAGCTCCTACAATGAGCAGTTCTTC.

The rearrangement links TRBV20-1 to TRBJ2-4; 9 nucleotides align to TRBD2. The germline V gene encodes CDR1 DFQATT and CDR2 SNEGSKA (reference sequence). This CDR3 spans 20 amino acids. Trimming removed 0 bases from V and 3 bases from J; junction bases left unmatched: 18. The CDR3 region is CSARDSRAGGGEQVKNIQYF. For the CDR3, the DNA is TGCAGTGCTAGAGATTCCAGAGCTGGCGGGGGGGAGCAGGTCAAAAACATTCAGTACTTC.

The gene calls are TRBV28 and TRBJ2-1; TRBD2 matches 8 bases. CDR1 is MDHEN and CDR2 is SYDVKM in the germline V gene. The V gene end was trimmed by 6 bases and the J gene end by 8 bases; junction bases not matched to a gene: 15. This CDR3 region has 16 residues. This chain's CDR3 is CASRQGGGTRQDEQFF. The CDR3 nucleotides read TGTGCCAGCAGGCAAGGGGGGGGGACTAGGCAAGATGAGCAGTTCTTC.

This sequence joins TRBV4-2 and TRBJ2-7; TRBD2 aligns across 9 bases. This CDR3 contains 18 residues. The junction had 18 bases not matched to a gene; V was cut back by 4 bases and J by 5 bases. CDR1 is LGHNA and CDR2 is YNFKEQ in the germline V gene. The CDR3 nucleotides are TGTGCCAGCAGCCCCGACCCGCAGCGGGAGGTGGGATACAACGAGCAGTACTTC. It encodes CASSPDPQREVGYNEQYF.

This clonotype showed up just a few times. V and J are TRBV12-5 and TRBJ2-5, with D possibly called TRBD1 or TRBD2 (6 bases each). With 1 base removed from V and 2 bases from J, the gap between germline ends came to 11 bases. CDR3 length equals 15 residues. The germline CDR1 and CDR2 sequences are LGHNT and FRNRAP. CDR3 residues: CASGLGAGQQETQYF. The CDR3, as DNA: TGTGCTAGTGGTTTGGGCGCGGGACAACAAGAGACCCAGTACTTC.

The chain joins TRBV5-1 to TRBJ2-3; the match to TRBD2 covers 16 bases. V shed 3 bases and J 4 bases; nucleotides not matched to a gene: 8. Germline assignment: CDR1 SGHRS and CDR2 YFSETQ. The CDR3 contains 18 residues. The CDR3 nucleotides read TGCGCCAGCAGCTCGGGACTAGCGGGGGGGCCTAATGCAGATACGCAGTATTTT. As protein: CASSSGLAGGPNADTQYF. Full variable domain (outside the CDR3, taken from reference TRBV5-1 and TRBJ2-3): KAGVTQTPRYLIKTRGQQVTLSCSPISGHRSVSWYQQTPGQGLQFLFEYFSETQRNKGNFPGRFSGRQFSNSRSEMNVSTLELGDSALYLCASSSGLAGGPNADTQYFGPGTRLTVL.

This chain connects TRBV5-1 to TRBJ1-6; 12 bases agree with TRBD1. The CDR3 has 18 residues. Germline CDR1 and CDR2: SGHRS and YFSETQ. The J segment lost 7 bases and the V segment lost 3 bases, leaving 11 bases of the junction unmatched. CDR3 sequence: CASSSRDRGRVKNSPLHF. The CDR3 DNA follows: TGCGCCAGCAGCTCCCGGGACAGGGGGCGAGTTAAGAATTCACCCCTCCACTTT.

The chain joins TRBV7-9 to TRBJ2-1; the match to TRBD2 covers 11 bases. The germline V gene encodes CDR1 SEHNR and CDR2 FQNEAQ (reference sequence). Trimming at V came to 5 bases and at J to 5 bases, leaving 8 bases not matched to a gene. This CDR3 contains 16 residues. CDR3 region: CASSPGPGLADNEQFF. The CDR3 bases are TGTGCCAGCAGCCCAGGACCGGGACTAGCGGACAATGAGCAGTTCTTC.

This rearrangement joins TRBV25-1 to TRBJ2-1, with 7 bases fitting TRBD1. The ends lost 6 bases at V and 5 bases at J; junction bases unmatched: 10. Germline CDR1 is MGHDK and CDR2 is SYGVNS. This CDR3 has 15 residues. The CDR3 nucleotides are TGTGCCAGCAGGGAGACAGGGAATACGGACAATGAGCAGTTCTTC. It translates to CASRETGNTDNEQFF.

The rearrangement links TRBV5-1 to TRBJ1-4; D remains ambiguous. The germline V gene has CDR1 SGHRS and CDR2 YFSETQ. The CDR3 spans 14 residues. Trimming took 5 bases from V and 5 from J, leaving 13 bases between them. CDR3 amino acids: CASRSLRENEKLFF. The CDR3 coding sequence is TGCGCCAGCAGGTCATTACGGGAGAATGAAAAACTGTTTTTT.

The chain is built from TRBV5-5 and TRBJ2-1, with unresolved D. The V end was cut by 4 bases, the J end by 9 bases, with 14 bases between. The CDR3 covers 13 residues. CDR1 SGHKS and CDR2 YYEKEE come from the germline V gene (reference sequence). CDR3 sequence reads: CASSLRLEFEQFF. In DNA, the CDR3 is TGTGCCAGCAGCCTCCGACTCGAATTTGAGCAGTTCTTC.

The chain carries TRBV5-1 and TRBJ2-5; tentatively, D is TRBD2 (6 bases). CDR3 size: 15 residues. V was pared by 4 bases and J by 0 bases, with 13 bases between. Germline CDR1 SGHRS, CDR2 YFSETQ. CDR3 nucleotide sequence: TGCGCCAGCAGCCCGGGGGTCGGGAACCAAGAGACCCAGTACTTC. As protein: CASSPGVGNQETQYF. The full variable domain, in which reference TRBV5-1 and TRBJ2-5 provide the parts outside the CDR3, is KAGVTQTPRYLIKTRGQQVTLSCSPISGHRSVSWYQQTPGQGLQFLFEYFSETQRNKGNFPGRFSGRQFSNSRSEMNVSTLELGDSALYLCASSPGVGNQETQYFGPGTRLLVL.

The V gene is TRBV7-8, the J gene TRBJ2-5, with D possibly matching TRBD2 (5 bases). This CDR3 comprises 19 residues. Germline V gene sequence: CDR1 SGHVS, CDR2 FQNEAQ. V gave up 7 bases and J gave up 2 bases, with 29 bases separating them. The chain's CDR3 is CASNPASLGLESGQETQYF. The CDR3 DNA follows: TGTGCCAGCAATCCCGCTTCCCTTGGTCTGGAAAGCGGACAAGAGACCCAGTACTTC.

For this clonotype: A junction end diverges from the germline sequence, so it may reflect a read error. The chain combines TRBV29-1 with TRBJ2-1, with D perhaps TRBD1 or TRBD2 (5 bases each). This CDR3 has 16 amino acids. CDR1 is SQVTM, CDR2 ANQGSEA, per germline. CDR3 bases: TGCAGCGCTGAAGAAGTCCGGGGCCGGTTTTCGGATGAGCAGTTCTTC. This gives the protein CSAEEVRGRFSDEQFF.

The chain carries TRBV20-1 and TRBJ1-2; D remains unclear. The CDR3 has 16 residues. Trimming left V 0 bases short and J 5 bases short, with 19 bases between. Germline CDR1 and CDR2: DFQATT and SNEGSKA (reference sequence). Written as DNA, the CDR3 is TGCAGTGCTAGAGAAACGCGCCTCGCTCGCCTTTATGGCTACACCTTC. The encoded protein is CSARETRLARLYGYTF.

CDR3 in DNA: TGTGCCAGCAGCCAATCGCGGCGGAACACTGAAGCTTTCTTT. Translated: CASSQSRRNTEAFF. The V gene is TRBV3-1, the J gene TRBJ1-1; D is uncertain. Trimming took off 2 bases at V and 1 base at J, with 8 bases between the two ends. This CDR3 spans 14 amino acids. Germline V gives CDR1 LGHDT, CDR2 YNNKEL (reference sequence).